Listed below are T cell receptor beta chains from one sample, sequenced in a study of shared clonotypes between healthy human individuals. Produced via immunoSEQ multiplex PCR; TCRdb's table is partial and in-frame only. The sample has almost 750,000 clones, 72% seen once. Source material: memory CD4+ T cells sorted from blood. These receptors were obtained from a woman in her twenties or thirties in good health. CDR3s leave out the opening cysteine and the closing phenylalanine or tryptophan. Size values are once, few and many counts, or a class for expanded clones, and some rows have none.

. | TRBJ2-7 | TRBV5-1 | ASSRGPPYEQY
. | TRBJ2-7 | TRBV7-3 | ASSLGPLEQY
. | TRBJ2-7 | TRBV5-8 | ASSLRIESYEQY
. | TRBJ1-2 | TRBV28 | ASSFGRVQYGYT
. | TRBJ2-1 | TRBV19 | ASSSLYRAPANEQF
. | TRBJ2-1 | TRBV7-2 | ASSLVLELNEQF
. | TRBJ2-1 | TRBV7-9 | ASSRTSGHLYNEQF
. | TRBJ1-5 | TRBV19 | ASSGTEDQPQH
. | TRBJ1-2 | TRBV27 | ASSLSPDRVGGYT
. | TRBJ2-7 | TRBV7-2 | ASSRDRRGSYEQY
once | TRBJ2-1 | TRBV28 | ASGLLAGGLNEQF
. | TRBJ2-7 | TRBV29-1 | SVPGQGAYEQY
. | TRBJ2-1 | TRBV7-9 | ASSSTLSKDNEQF
. | TRBJ1-1 | TRBV28 | ASRQGWNTEAF
once | TRBJ2-7 | TRBV6-5 | ASSLLTSSEQY
. | TRBJ1-2 | TRBV28 | ASSPPTGVRGYT
. | TRBJ1-5 | TRBV2 | ASSAGLNQPQH
. | TRBJ2-3 | TRBV19 | ASSIGTPGWDTQY
few | TRBJ2-1 | TRBV23-1 | ASTQTGSWRLGEQF
. | TRBJ2-7 | TRBV14 | ASSQVKRNYEQY
. | TRBJ2-2 | TRBV12-5 | ASGRTHRGTGELF
few | TRBJ2-3 | TRBV19 | ASSIGLYTDTQY